This T cell receptor (beta chain) derives from a study of blood T cell repertoires in COVID-19. This clone appeared a single time. V lost 0 bases, J lost 2 bases, and 4 bases stayed unmatched. Germline V gene sequence: CDR1 SGHNT, CDR2 YYREEE (reference sequence). CDR3 length: 16 amino acids. Assay used: immunoSEQ multiplex PCR; TCRdb lists only in-frame clones, some missing. The profile covers approximately 240,000 clones, with 70% to 85% appearing a single time and 1.3% taken by the ten largest. The receptor was derived from a woman in her 40s with acute COVID-19. Sequencing input: PBMCs or T cells enriched from blood (not recorded which). The chain links TRBV5-4 to TRBJ1-5; 8 nucleotides align to TRBD1. The CDR3 nucleotides read TGTGCCAGCAGCTTGGAACCGGGACAGGGCAATCAGCCCCAGCATTTT. It translates to CASSLEPGQGNQPQHF.